This T cell receptor (beta chain) was sequenced during a study of T cell changes during pregnancy in multiple sclerosis. This clone occurred once. Assay used: immunoSEQ multiplex PCR; TCRdb lists only in-frame clones, some missing. This sample carries over 100,000 clones, 80% to 95% of them seen once, and the ten largest clones take roughly 1.4%. The source of this sequence is a female donor with multiple sclerosis, enrolled in a pregnancy study. Sequences were derived from peripheral blood, sampled in the third trimester of pregnancy.

The CDR3 here is CATSRAGQDTDTQYF. The CDR3 coding sequence is TGTGCCACCAGCAGGGCCGGACAGGACACAGATACGCAGTATTTT. The V and J genes are TRBV15 and TRBJ2-3; 7 bases are shared with TRBD1. The CDR3 is 15 amino acids. The J segment lost 2 bases and the V segment lost 3 bases, leaving 5 bases of the junction unmatched. Germline-derived CDR1 and CDR2 are LNHNV and YYDKDF (reference sequence).